Presented here are 5 T cell receptor beta chains from one specimen sequenced in a study of OX40 agonist ivuxolimab in advanced cancers. Using immunoSEQ multiplex PCR, the repertoire was profiled, and TCRdb retains in-frame clones only, with some absent. The sample contains 65,000 to 95,000 clones, around four fifths of which appear only once. The specimen comprised CD4+ or CD8+ T cells sorted from blood, sampled in a trial of the OX40 agonist ivuxolimab. These receptors were obtained from an adult with an advanced solid tumor such as melanoma, head and neck, liver or kidney cancer.

This rearrangement joins TRBV7-9 to TRBJ2-4; 7 bases are shared with TRBD1. CDR3 length: 13 amino acids. V shed 4 bases and J 9 bases; nucleotides not matched to a gene: 6. Germline lookup yields CDR1 SEHNR and CDR2 FQNEAQ (reference sequence). CDR3 sequence (DNA): TGTGCCAGCAGCTCAACAGGGGTGAGCATTCAGTACTTC. It yields the protein CASSSTGVSIQYF.

The V gene is TRBV14, the J gene TRBJ1-6, with TRBD1 as a possible D gene (6 bases). The CDR3 consists of 15 residues. The germline V and J ends were trimmed by 4 bases and 7 bases, with 14 bases remaining between them. Germline assignment: CDR1 SGHDN and CDR2 FVKESK. The CDR3: CASSPRQGRNSPLHF. The CDR3 DNA sequence: TGTGCCAGCAGCCCCCGTCAGGGGAGGAATTCACCCCTCCACTTT.

This chain connects TRBV5-6 to TRBJ1-3; weak D call: TRBD1 (6 bases). Germline V gives CDR1 SGHDT, CDR2 YYEEEE. The CDR3 loop spans 15 amino acids. V lost 4 bases and J lost 2, with 13 bases in between. The CDR3 reads CASSTTRGAGNTIYF. The DNA for the CDR3 is TGTGCCAGCAGCACAACCAGGGGAGCTGGAAACACCATATATTTT.

This rearrangement joins TRBV5-1 to TRBJ1-1, with D possibly matching TRBD1 (6 bases). Trimming removed 4 bases at V and 0 bases at J, with 13 bases between. The CDR3 runs to 15 residues. Germline assignment: CDR1 SGHRS and CDR2 YFSETQ. Here the CDR3 DNA reads TGCGCCAGCAGCCGTGGACAGACTATGAACACTGAAGCTTTCTTT. Translated, it gives CASSRGQTMNTEAFF.

This sequence joins TRBV27 and TRBJ1-5, with 9 bases matching TRBD1. Per germline, CDR1 MNHEY and CDR2 SMNVEV (reference sequence). This CDR3 is 14 amino acids long. V was clipped by 10 bases and J by 2 bases; unmatched bases: 6. The CDR3 protein is CATSTGGGNQPQHF. The CDR3 nucleotides are TGTGCCACCTCGACAGGGGGTGGCAATCAGCCCCAGCATTTT.